This TCR beta chain was identified during a study of human T cells and chemical hapten exposure. A note on this clonotype: Its target is not known.

Time point defined: patch test 2, 6 weeks after DPC sensitization. Treatment denoted: therapeutic diphenylcyclopropenone sensitization with weekly scalp DPC. Alopecia patients, 18 to 70 years old and DPC-suitable, served as donors. V lost 7 bases and J lost 7; bases outside the gene matches: 7. This CDR3 has 14 amino acids. Overall study results and limits: In the PT1 data, expanded TCR counts showed a positive correlation with patch test score.

TCRdb re-analysed the RACE reads in MiXCR, keeping a single row per CDR3 protein. Among some 96,000 distinct CDR3 sequences listed, approximately 9.3% were seen once. The sequence was collected from a woman between 40 and 55 years old with alopecia areata. Some clones in this sample may be carry-over from other donors' samples. The rearrangement joins TRBV12-3 or TRBV12-4 to TRBJ1-6, with 7 bases aligning to TRBD1. This specimen was whole blood, taken in connection with sensitization to the hapten diphenylcyclopropenone (DPC). CDR3 in amino acids: CASTLGGANSPLHF. As DNA, the CDR3 is TGTGCCAGCACCCTAGGGGGCGCAAATTCACCCCTCCACTTT.